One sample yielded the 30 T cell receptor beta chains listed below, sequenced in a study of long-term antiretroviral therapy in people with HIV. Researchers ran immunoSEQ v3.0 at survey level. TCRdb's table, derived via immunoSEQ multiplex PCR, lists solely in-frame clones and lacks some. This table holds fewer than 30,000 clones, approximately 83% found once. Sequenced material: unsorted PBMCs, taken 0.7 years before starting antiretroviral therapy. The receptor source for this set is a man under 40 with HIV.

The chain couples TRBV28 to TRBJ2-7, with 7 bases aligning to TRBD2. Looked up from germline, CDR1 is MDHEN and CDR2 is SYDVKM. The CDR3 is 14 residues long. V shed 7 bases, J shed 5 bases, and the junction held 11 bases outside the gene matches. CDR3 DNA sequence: TGTGCCAGCATCCCGGTGGGGGGGGAGGACGAGCAGTACTTC. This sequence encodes CASIPVGGEDEQYF.

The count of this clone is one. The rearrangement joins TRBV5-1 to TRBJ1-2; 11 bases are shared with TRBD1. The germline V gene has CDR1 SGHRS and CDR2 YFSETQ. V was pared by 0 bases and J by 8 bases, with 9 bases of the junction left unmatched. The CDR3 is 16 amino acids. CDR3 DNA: TGCGCCAGCAGCTTGGCCACGGGACAGGGGGTACGAGGCTACACCTTC. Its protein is CASSLATGQGVRGYTF.

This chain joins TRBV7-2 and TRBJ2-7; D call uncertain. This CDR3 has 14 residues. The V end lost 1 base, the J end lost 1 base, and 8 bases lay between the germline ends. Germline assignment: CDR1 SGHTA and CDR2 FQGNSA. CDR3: CASSLVLGSYEQYF. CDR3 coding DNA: TGTGCCAGCAGCTTAGTACTGGGATCCTACGAGCAGTACTTC.

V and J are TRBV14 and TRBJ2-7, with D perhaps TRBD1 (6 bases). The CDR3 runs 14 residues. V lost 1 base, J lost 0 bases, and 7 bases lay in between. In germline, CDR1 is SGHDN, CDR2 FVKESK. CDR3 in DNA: TGTGCCAGCAGCCAAGGGACAGCCTCCTACGAGCAGTACTTC. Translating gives CASSQGTASYEQYF. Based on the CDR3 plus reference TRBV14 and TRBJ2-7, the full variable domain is EAGVTQFPSHSVIEKGQTVTLRCDPISGHDNLYWYRRVMGKEIKFLLHFVKESKQDESGMPNNRFLAERTGGTYSTLKVQPAELEDSGVYFCASSQGTASYEQYFGPGTRLTVT.

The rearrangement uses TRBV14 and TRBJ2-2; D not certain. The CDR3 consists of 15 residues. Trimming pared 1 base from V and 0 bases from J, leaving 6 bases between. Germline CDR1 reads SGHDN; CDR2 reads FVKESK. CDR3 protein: CASSQVRTNTGELFF. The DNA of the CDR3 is TGTGCCAGCAGCCAAGTTCGAACGAACACCGGGGAGCTGTTTTTT.

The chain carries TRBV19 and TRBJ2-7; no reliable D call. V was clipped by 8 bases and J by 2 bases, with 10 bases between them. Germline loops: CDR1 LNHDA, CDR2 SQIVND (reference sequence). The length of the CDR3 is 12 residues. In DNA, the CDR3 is TGTGCCAGTTCCGCCGGAACCTACGAGCAGTACTTC. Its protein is CASSAGTYEQYF. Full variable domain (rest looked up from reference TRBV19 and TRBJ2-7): DGGITQSPKYLFRKEGQNVTLSCEQNLNHDAMYWYRQDPGQGLRLIYYSQIVNDFQKGDIAEGYSVSREKKESFPLTVTSAQKNPTAFYLCASSAGTYEQYFGPGTRLTVT.

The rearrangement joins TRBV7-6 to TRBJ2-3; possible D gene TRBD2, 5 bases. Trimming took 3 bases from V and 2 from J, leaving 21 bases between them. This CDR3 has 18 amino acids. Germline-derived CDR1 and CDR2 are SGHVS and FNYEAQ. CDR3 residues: CASSFLSGKRVHTDTQYF. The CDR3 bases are TGTGCCAGCAGCTTTTTATCCGGGAAGAGAGTTCACACAGATACGCAGTATTTT. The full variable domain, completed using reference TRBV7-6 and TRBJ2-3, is GAGVSQSPRYKVTKRGQDVALRCDPISGHVSLYWYRQALGQGPEFLTYFNYEAQQDKSGLPNDRFSAERPEGSISTLTIQRTEQRDSAMYRCASSFLSGKRVHTDTQYFGPGTRLTVL.

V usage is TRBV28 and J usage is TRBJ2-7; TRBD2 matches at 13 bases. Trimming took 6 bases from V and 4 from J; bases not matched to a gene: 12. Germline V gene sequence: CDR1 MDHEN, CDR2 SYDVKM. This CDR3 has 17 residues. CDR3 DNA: TGTGCCAGCAGCCCCGGGACTAGCGGGACAAGGACTTACGAGCAGTACTTC. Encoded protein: CASSPGTSGTRTYEQYF.

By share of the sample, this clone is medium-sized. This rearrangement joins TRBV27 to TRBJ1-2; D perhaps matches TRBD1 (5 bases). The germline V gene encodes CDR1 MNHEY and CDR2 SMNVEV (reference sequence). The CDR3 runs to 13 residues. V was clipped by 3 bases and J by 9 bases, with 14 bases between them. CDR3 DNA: TGTGCCAGCAGTTTCGGGGCAGGCAGTAGCTACACCTTC. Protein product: CASSFGAGSSYTF.

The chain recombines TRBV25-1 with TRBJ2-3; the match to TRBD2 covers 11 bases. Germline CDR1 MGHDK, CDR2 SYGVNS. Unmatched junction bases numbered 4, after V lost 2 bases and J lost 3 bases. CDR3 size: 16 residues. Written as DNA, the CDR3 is TGTGCCAGCAGTGAACGGCTAGCGGGAGGTACAGATACGCAGTATTTT. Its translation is CASSERLAGGTDTQYF.

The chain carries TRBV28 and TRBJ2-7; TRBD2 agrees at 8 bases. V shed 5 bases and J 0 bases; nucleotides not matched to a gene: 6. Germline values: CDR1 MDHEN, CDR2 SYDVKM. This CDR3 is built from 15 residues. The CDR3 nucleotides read TGTGCCAGCAGTCCGGGGGGGCCACCCTCCTACGAGCAGTACTTC. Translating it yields CASSPGGPPSYEQYF.

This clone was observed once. Here the CDR3 reads CASSLEPGNSPLHF. In nucleotides, the CDR3 is TGTGCCAGCAGTTTGGAGCCAGGGAATTCACCCCTCCACTTT. The gene calls are TRBV28 and TRBJ1-6; tentative D call: TRBD1 (5 bases). CDR3 length: 14 amino acids. V lost 3 bases to trimming and J lost 7 bases, with 10 bases between them. Germline lookup yields CDR1 MDHEN and CDR2 SYDVKM.

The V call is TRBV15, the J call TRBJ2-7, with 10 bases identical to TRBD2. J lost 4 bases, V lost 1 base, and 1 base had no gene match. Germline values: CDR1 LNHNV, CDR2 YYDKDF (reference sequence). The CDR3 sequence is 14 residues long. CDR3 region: CATSRGSGRYEQYF. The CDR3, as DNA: TGTGCCACCAGCAGAGGTAGCGGGAGGTACGAGCAGTACTTC.

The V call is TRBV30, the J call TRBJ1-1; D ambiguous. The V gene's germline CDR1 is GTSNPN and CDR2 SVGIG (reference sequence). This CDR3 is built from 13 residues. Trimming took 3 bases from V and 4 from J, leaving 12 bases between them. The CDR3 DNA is TGTGCCTGGAGCGCCTCGGGGAGCACTGAAGCTTTCTTT. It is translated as CAWSASGSTEAFF.

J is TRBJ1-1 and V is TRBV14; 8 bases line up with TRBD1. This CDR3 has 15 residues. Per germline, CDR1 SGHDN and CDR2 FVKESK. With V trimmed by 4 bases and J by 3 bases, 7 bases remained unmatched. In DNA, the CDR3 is TGTGCCAGCAGCCGGCGGACAGGGAAGGACACTGAAGCTTTCTTT. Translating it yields CASSRRTGKDTEAFF.

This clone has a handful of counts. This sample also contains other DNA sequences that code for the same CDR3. The CDR3 nucleotides read TGTGCCAGTAGTATCGACCCGGGCACTGAAGCTTTCTTT. Translation gives CASSIDPGTEAFF. J is TRBJ1-1 and V is TRBV19; no clear D. V lost 3 bases, J lost 4 bases, and 9 bases lay in between. CDR3 length: 13 amino acids. The germline CDR1 and CDR2 sequences are LNHDA and SQIVND (reference sequence).

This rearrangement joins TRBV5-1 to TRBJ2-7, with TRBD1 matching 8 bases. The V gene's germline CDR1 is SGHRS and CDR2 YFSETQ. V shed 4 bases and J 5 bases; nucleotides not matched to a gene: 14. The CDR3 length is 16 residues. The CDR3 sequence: CASSDHRDRFSNEQYF. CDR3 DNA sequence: TGCGCCAGCAGCGACCATCGGGACAGGTTTTCCAACGAGCAGTACTTC.

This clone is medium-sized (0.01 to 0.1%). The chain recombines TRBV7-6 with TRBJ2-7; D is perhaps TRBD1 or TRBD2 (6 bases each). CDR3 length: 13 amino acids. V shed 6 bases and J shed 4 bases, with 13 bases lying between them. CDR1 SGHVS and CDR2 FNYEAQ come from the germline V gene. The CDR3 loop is CASSPPGAYEQYF. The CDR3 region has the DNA TGTGCCAGCAGTCCTCCGGGGGCGTACGAGCAGTACTTC.

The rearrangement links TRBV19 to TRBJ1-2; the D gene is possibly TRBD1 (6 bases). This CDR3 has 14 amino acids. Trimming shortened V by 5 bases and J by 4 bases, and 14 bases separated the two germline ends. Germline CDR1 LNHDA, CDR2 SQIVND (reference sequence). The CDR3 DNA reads TGTGCCAGTAGTTGGGGAAGGGGGATCTATGGCTACACCTTC. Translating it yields CASSWGRGIYGYTF.

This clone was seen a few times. The DNA of the CDR3 is TGTGCCAGTAGTATAGATCCGATAGCTGCGGGTCAAGATACGCAGTATTTT. Translation gives CASSIDPIAAGQDTQYF. The chain uses TRBV19 and TRBJ2-3, with TRBD2 as a possible D gene (5 bases). Per the germline V gene, CDR1 is LNHDA and CDR2 is SQIVND (reference sequence). The CDR3 is 17 amino acids. Trimming left V 0 bases short and J 5 bases short, with 18 bases between.

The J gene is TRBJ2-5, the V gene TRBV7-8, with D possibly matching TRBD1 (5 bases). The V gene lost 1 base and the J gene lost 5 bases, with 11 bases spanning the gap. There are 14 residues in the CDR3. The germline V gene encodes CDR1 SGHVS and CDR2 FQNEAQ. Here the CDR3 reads CASSLVGQGETQYF. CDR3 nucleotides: TGTGCCAGCAGCTTAGTTGGGCAGGGTGAGACCCAGTACTTC.

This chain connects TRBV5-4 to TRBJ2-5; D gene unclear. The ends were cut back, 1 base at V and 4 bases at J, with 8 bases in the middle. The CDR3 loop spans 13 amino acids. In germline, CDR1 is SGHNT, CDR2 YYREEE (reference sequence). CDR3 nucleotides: TGTGCCAGCAGCTTGAAGGGTATAGAGACCCAGTACTTC. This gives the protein CASSLKGIETQYF.

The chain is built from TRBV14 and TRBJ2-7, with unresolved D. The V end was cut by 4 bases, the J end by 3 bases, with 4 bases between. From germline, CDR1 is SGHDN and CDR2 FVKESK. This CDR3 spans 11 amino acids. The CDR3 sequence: CASSPDYEQYF. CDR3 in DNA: TGTGCCAGCAGCCCGGACTACGAGCAGTACTTC.

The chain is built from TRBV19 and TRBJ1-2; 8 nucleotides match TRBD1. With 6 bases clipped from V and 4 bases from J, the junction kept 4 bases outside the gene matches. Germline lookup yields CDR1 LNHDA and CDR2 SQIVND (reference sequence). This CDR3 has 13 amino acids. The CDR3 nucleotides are TGTGCCAGTAGCAACAGGGGGGGCTATGGCTACACCTTC. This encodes CASSNRGGYGYTF.

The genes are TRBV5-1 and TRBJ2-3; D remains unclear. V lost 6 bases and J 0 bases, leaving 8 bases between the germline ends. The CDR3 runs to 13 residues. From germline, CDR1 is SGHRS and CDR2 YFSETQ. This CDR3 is CASNKISTDTQYF. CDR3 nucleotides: TGCGCCAGCAATAAAATTAGCACAGATACGCAGTATTTT.

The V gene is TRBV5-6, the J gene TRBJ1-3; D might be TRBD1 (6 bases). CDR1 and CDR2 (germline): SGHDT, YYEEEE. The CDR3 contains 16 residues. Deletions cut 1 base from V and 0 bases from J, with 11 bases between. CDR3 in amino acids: CASSLRGGYSGNTIYF. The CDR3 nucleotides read TGTGCCAGCAGCTTGCGGGGGGGCTACTCTGGAAACACCATATATTTT.

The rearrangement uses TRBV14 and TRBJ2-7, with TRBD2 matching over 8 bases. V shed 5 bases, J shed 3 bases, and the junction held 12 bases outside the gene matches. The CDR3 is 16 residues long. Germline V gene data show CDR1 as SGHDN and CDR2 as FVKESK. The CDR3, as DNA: TGTGCCAGCAGCAGGTCCCCCCGGGAGGGCCTCTACGAGCAGTACTTC. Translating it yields CASSRSPREGLYEQYF.

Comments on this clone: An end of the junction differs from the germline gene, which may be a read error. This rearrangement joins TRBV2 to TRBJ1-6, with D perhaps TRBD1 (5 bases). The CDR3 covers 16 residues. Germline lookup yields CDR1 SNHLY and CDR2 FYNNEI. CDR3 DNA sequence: TGTGCCAGCAGGGAAGACCCAGGGTTTCGGAATTCACCCCTCCACTTT. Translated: CASREDPGFRNSPLHF.

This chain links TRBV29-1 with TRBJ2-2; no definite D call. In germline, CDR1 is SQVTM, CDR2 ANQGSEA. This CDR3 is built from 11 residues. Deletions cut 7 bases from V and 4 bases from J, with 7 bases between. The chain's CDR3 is CSALLTGELFF. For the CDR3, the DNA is TGCAGCGCTCTCCTCACCGGGGAGCTGTTTTTT.

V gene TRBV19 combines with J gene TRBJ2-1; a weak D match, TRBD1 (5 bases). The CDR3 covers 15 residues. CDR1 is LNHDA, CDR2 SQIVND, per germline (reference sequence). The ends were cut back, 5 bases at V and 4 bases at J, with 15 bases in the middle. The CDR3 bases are TGTGCCAGTAGTTTTCAGGGCCTGGGGTACAATGAGCAGTTCTTC. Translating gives CASSFQGLGYNEQFF.